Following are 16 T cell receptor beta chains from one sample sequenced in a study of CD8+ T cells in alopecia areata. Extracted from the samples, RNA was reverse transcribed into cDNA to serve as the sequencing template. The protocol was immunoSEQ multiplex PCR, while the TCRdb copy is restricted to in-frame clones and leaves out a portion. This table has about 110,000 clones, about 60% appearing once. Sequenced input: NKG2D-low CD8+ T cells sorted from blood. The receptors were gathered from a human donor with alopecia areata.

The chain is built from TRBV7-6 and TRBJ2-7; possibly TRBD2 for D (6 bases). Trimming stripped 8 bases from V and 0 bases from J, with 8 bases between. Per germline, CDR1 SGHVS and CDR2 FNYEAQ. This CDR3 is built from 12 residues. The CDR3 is CASGRDSYEQYF. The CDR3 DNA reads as TGTGCCAGCGGGCGGGACTCCTACGAGCAGTACTTC.

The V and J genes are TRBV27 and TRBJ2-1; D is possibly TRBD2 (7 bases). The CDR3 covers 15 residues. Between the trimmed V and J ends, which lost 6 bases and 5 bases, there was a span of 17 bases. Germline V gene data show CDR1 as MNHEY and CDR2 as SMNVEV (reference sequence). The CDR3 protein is CASRVVGGDHNEQFF. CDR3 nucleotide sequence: TGTGCCAGCAGAGTTGTAGGGGGGGACCACAATGAGCAGTTCTTC.

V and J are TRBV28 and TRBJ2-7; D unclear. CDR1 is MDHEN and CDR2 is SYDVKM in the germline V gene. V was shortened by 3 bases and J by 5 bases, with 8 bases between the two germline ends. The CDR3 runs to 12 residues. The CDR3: CASSFPSNEQYF. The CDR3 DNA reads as TGTGCCAGCAGTTTCCCCAGTAACGAGCAGTACTTC.

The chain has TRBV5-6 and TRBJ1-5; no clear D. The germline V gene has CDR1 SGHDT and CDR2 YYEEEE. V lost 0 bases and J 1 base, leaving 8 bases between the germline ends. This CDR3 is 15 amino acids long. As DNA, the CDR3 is TGTGCCAGCAGCTTGGGACTGGGAAGCAATCAGCCCCAGCATTTT. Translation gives CASSLGLGSNQPQHF.

The CDR3 loop is CASSPTTGDQETQYF. In DNA, the CDR3 is TGTGCCAGCAGCCCGACTACAGGGGATCAAGAGACCCAGTACTTC. The V and J genes are TRBV7-9 and TRBJ2-5; 7 nucleotides match TRBD1. V dropped 5 bases and J dropped 2; count of bases not matched to a gene: 8. Germline V lookup: CDR1 SEHNR, CDR2 FQNEAQ (reference sequence). CDR3 length: 15 residues.

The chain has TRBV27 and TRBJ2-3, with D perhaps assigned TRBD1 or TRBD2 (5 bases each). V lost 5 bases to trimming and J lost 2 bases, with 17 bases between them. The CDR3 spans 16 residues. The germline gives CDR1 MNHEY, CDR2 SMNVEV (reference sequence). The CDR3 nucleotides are TGTGCCAGCAGTACATTACCGGGACGGGACACAGATACGCAGTATTTT. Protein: CASSTLPGRDTDTQYF.

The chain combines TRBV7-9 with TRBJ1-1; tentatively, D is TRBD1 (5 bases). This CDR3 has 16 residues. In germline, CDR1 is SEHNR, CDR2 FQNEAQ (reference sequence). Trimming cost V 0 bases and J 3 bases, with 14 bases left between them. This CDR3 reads CASSLALAGADTEAFF. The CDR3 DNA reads TGTGCCAGCAGCTTAGCTCTAGCTGGGGCGGACACTGAAGCTTTCTTT.

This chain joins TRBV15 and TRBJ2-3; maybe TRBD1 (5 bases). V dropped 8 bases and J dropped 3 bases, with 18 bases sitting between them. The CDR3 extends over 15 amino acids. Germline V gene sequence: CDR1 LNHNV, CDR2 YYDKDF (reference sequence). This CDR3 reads CATQVGQGSTDTQYF. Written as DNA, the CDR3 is TGTGCCACCCAGGTTGGGCAGGGTTCGACAGATACGCAGTATTTT.

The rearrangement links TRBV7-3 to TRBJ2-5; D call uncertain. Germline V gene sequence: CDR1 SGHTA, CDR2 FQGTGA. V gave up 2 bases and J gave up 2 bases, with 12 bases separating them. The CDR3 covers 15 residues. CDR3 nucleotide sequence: TGTGCCAGCAGCTTATCGGGCAGCCTACAAGAGACCCAGTACTTC. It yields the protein CASSLSGSLQETQYF.

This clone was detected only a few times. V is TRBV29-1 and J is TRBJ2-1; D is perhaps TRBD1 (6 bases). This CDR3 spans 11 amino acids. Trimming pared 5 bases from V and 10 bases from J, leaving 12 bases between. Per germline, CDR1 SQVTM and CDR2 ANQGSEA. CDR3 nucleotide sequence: TGCAGCGTTCGGGCCCAGGGGGAGCAGTTCTTC. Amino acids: CSVRAQGEQFF.

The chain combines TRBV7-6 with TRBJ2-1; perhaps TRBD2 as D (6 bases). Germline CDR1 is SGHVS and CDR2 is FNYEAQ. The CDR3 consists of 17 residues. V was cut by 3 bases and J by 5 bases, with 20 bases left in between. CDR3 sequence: CASSFDVPGGSDNEQFF. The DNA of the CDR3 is TGTGCCAGCAGCTTCGACGTCCCCGGGGGTTCCGACAATGAGCAGTTCTTC.

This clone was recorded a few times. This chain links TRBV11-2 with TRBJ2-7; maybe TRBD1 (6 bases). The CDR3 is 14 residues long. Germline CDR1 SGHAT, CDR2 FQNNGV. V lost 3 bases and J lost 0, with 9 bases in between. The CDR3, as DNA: TGTGCCAGCAGCTTGGTGGACAGCTCCTACGAGCAGTACTTC. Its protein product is CASSLVDSSYEQYF.

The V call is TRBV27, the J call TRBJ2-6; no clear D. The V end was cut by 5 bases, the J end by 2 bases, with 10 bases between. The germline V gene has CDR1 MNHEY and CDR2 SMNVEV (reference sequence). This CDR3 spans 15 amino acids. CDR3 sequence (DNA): TGTGCCAGCAGTCGATTCGGAGCTGGGGCCAACGTCCTGACTTTC. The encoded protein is CASSRFGAGANVLTF.

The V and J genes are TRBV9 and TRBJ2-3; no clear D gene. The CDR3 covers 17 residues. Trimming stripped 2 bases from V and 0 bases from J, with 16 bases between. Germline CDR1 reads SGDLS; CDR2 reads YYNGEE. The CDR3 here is CASSVEMGIASTDTQYF. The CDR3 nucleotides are TGTGCCAGCAGCGTCGAGATGGGGATAGCTAGCACAGATACGCAGTATTTT.

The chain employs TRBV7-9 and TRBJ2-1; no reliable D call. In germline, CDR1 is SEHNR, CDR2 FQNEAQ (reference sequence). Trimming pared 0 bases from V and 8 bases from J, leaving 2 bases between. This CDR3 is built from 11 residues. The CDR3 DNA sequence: TGTGCCAGCAGCTTAGCTGATGAGCAGTTCTTC. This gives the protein CASSLADEQFF.

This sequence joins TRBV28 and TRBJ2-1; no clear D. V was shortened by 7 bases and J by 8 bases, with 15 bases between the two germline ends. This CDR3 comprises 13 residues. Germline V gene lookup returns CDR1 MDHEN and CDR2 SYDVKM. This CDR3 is CASTRMGSDEQFF. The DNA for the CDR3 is TGTGCCAGCACCCGAATGGGATCGGATGAGCAGTTCTTC.